What follows is one T cell receptor (beta chain) and its context. Its binding antigen is unknown. Per-nucleotide qualities are absent, and no much larger clonotype sits a single base away. The library was built by means of UMI-ligation and nested PCR. The beta constant-region primer consisted of an equimolar mixture of two oligonucleotides that together covered TRBC1 and TRBC2. Four rounds of PCR, combining the SP2 primer with nested alpha and beta constant-region primers, were used to amplify the ligated cDNA. A single-stranded oligonucleotide bearing the SP2 primer plus a 12-nucleotide UMI was ligated onto the 3' end of the cDNA by T4 RNA ligase 1. The ligation reaction was kept at 16 degrees C for roughly 20-24 hours. PCR2 was usually performed as a SYBR Green qPCR and halted at a preset threshold so that over-amplification would not occur. All purifications after the first were performed with Agencourt AMPure XP magnetic beads. Library quantification was done by Qubit, followed by a TapeStation check on which the main peak was expected at around 650 bp. Pooled libraries were sequenced on an Illumina MiSeq using v2 2x251 paired-end kits, and typically roughly 0.85-2 million reads were obtained per sample. Libraries were pooled at around 4 nM per sample, and 5-7% PhiX was added to improve cluster recognition. Per the original workflow: Decombinator assigned V and J genes to Demultiplexor-processed FASTQ reads by tag matching, allowing a single base-pair mismatch. UMIs were used by Collapsinator to correct both sequencing errors and frequency errors arising from PCR heterogeneity. TCRs were translated and CDR3s were extracted from the conserved cysteine to the FGXG phenylalanine by CDR3Translator, with non-productive sequences being flagged. Gini, Shannon entropy and inverse Simpson indices were computed after subsampling the repertoires to the same number of UMI-defined TCRs. Within the linear range, a power law was fitted by maximum likelihood to the distributions of clonotype abundance. Similar UMI counts, unique TCR numbers and clonal distributions were obtained with the pipeline and with MIGEC on one naive CD8 sample. One analysis removed from the naive repertoire any naive TCRs that were also present in any memory subset from the same donor. The repertoires were searched for about 7,300 CMV-associated CDR3 sequences that had been compiled from VDJdb and a published dataset. TCRdb trimmed public reads at Q25 via fastp, called clones via MiXCR and kept in-frame beta chains. Merged by CDR3 protein, the rows form single entries marked with the most common genes and DNA. The V and J calls and clone size come from TCRdb's table, not from the authors' own analysis. For this sample there are tens of thousands of distinct CDR3 sequences; approximately 10% appear just once. Approximately 0.14% of the sample rests with the top ten.

From the second PCR step onward, the TCR alpha chain libraries and the TCR beta chain libraries were amplified separately. To determine each donor's CMV status, fresh PBMCs were stimulated overnight with CMV viral lysate, and IFNgamma production from CD4+ T cells was then assessed. Using Miltenyi beads, CD4 T cells were first positively selected, and CD8 T cells were then positively selected from the CD4-negative fraction. After staining for CD3, CD4, CD8, CD45RA, CD27 and a live/dead dye, cells were sorted on a BD Aria II into four subsets based on CD45RA and CD27. Blood was obtained from a few healthy volunteers, and the blood from each volunteer was fractionated into CD4 and CD8 T cells and subsequently into four differentiation subsets. Roughly 120 ml of peripheral blood was collected from each donor, and PBMC were isolated from the blood using Ficoll-Paque PLUS density-gradient centrifugation. Sorted cells were lysed in RLT buffer, and RNA was extracted with a Qiagen RNeasy kit and stored at -80°C.

The sample is drawn from a study of naive and memory T cell subsets (TCRdb year 2017). About the full investigation: Sorted naive and memory T cell subsets from peripheral blood were analyzed in the study using a UMI-based, open-source pipeline for TCR alpha and beta sequencing. RNA was DNase-treated and reverse transcribed with TCR constant-region primers, mostly using SuperScript III. Complete agreement was observed between the functional CMV T cell responses and the IgG serology results. What the study reported, not specific to this receptor: A clonotype was defined as a single alpha or beta chain sequence rather than as a paired alpha/beta receptor. RNA-based TCR counts may be influenced by expression changes linked to T cell activation and differentiation. TCR abundance followed a power law whose exponent differed between naive and memory subsets but was consistent across the three individuals. Once error correction was done, more than 90% of naive TCR sequences showed up just once, which made the naive abundance distributions much steeper than those of the memory subsets. A few larger clonotypes were found in naive repertoires, especially CD8, and these larger clonotypes were possibly memory cells re-expressing CD45RA. The repertoire findings for the naive and memory subsets could not be validated against a ground truth because none was available. Gini index rose and Shannon and inverse Simpson diversity fell from naive through CM, EM and EMRA in both CD4 and CD8 cells.

Via the germline V gene, CDR1 is SGHTA and CDR2 FQGNSA. Trimming takes 0 bases from V and 9 bases from J, and the germline ends sit 15 bases apart. The CDR3 runs 15 amino acids, cysteine and phenylalanine included. Of all the DNA, just the CDR3 is kept, 45 bases in frame from base 1. The source of this sequence is a human donor in good health. The chain is encoded by TRBV7-2 joined to TRBJ2-1; TRBD1 could be the D gene, as 6 bases match. Sequencing was performed on naive CD4+ T cells from blood. This sample's cell subset or site label indicates: naive T cells, CD45RA high CD27+. The CDR3 region has the sequence CASSLATGMGLEQFF. The DNA sequence reads TGTGCCAGCAGCTTAGCCACAGGGATGGGCCTTGAGCAGTTCTTC.